This T cell receptor beta chain is drawn from a study of blood T cell repertoires in COVID-19. Per the original methods: Amplified reference gene primers provided the basis for estimating nucleated cell counts. The method was immunoSEQ multiplex PCR; TCRdb's version includes in-frame clones alone and lacks a portion of them. V and J calls and clone size follow that table, whereas D and trimming were derived from the DNA. Among 90,000 to 130,000 clones listed, less than 75% were seen once. Germline assignment: CDR1 LNHDA and CDR2 SQIVND (reference sequence). Trimming removed 5 bases from V and 8 bases from J, with 16 bases in between. CDR3 length: 14 residues.

This sequence originates from a woman aged 55-70 years with acute or convalescent COVID-19. The material sequenced was peripheral blood. The chain is built from TRBV19 and TRBJ2-1; maybe TRBD2 (5 bases). CDR3 coding DNA: TGTGCCAGTAGTGTCAATGGACTCTTGGATGAGCAGTTCTTC. Residues: CASSVNGLLDEQFF.